This paragraph covers one T cell receptor (beta chain) sequence. This sample is drawn from a study of blood T cell repertoires in COVID-19. Assay: immunoSEQ multiplex PCR; the TCRdb copy retains only in-frame clones and omits some. The sample contains over 110,000 clones, around 80% of which appear only once. The junction had 5 bases not matched to a gene; V was cut back by 5 bases and J by 7 bases. Germline V gene lookup returns CDR1 SGHDT and CDR2 YYEEEE. CDR3 length: 14 residues. The origin of this receptor is a man older than 75 with acute or convalescent COVID-19. The sequencing sample was made of peripheral blood. The gene calls are TRBV5-6 and TRBJ1-6, with 8 bases aligning to TRBD1. CDR3: CASSETGVNSPLHF. In DNA form, the CDR3 reads TGTGCCAGCAGTGAGACAGGGGTGAATTCACCCCTCCACTTT.